Below are 17 T cell receptor beta chains sequenced from a single sample in a study of blood T cell repertoires in COVID-19. Clones were sequenced by immunoSEQ multiplex PCR, and TCRdb holds only the in-frame ones, with some missing. The data show 150,000 to 200,000 clones, with 81% seen just once and around 12% held by the top ten. The sequencing input was peripheral blood. The receptors were gathered from a woman aged 80 or older with COVID-19, enrolled during active disease.

The V gene is TRBV27, the J gene TRBJ1-1; D perhaps matches TRBD1 (5 bases). From germline, CDR1 is MNHEY and CDR2 SMNVEV (reference sequence). This CDR3 has 16 residues. V was shortened by 2 bases and J by 4 bases, with 17 bases between the two germline ends. The CDR3 DNA is TGTGCCAGCAGTTTAAGGGGATGGGAGGGTACCACTGAAGCTTTCTTT. The encoded protein is CASSLRGWEGTTEAFF.

This clone was counted a few times. V and J are TRBV11-3 and TRBJ2-7, with 8 nucleotides matching TRBD1. After removal of 5 bases from V and 3 bases from J, the junction contained 6 bases not matched to a gene. The CDR3 consists of 14 residues. The V gene's germline CDR1 is SGHNT and CDR2 YENEEA. CDR3 bases: TGTGCCAGCAGCCGTAGACAGGGGAACTACGAGCAGTACTTC. It is translated as CASSRRQGNYEQYF.

The chain joins TRBV7-9 to TRBJ1-2; D gene ambiguous. From germline, CDR1 is SEHNR and CDR2 FQNEAQ (reference sequence). The V and J ends lost 0 bases and 4 bases respectively, with 12 bases between them. This CDR3 comprises 15 residues. The CDR3 coding sequence is TGTGCCAGCAGCTTAGCTGCGGGAACCACCTATGGCTACACCTTC. Its translation is CASSLAAGTTYGYTF.

V gene TRBV13 combines with J gene TRBJ1-1; TRBD1 matches 8 bases. Germline V gene sequence: CDR1 PRHDT, CDR2 FYEKMQ (reference sequence). The CDR3 covers 15 residues. Trimming at V came to 5 bases and at J to 1 base, leaving 6 bases not matched to a gene. The CDR3 protein is CASSAMGQANTEAFF. The CDR3 DNA reads TGTGCCAGCAGCGCAATGGGACAGGCGAACACTGAAGCTTTCTTT.

The chain employs TRBV5-1 and TRBJ2-7; 9 positions agree with TRBD2. The CDR3 covers 16 residues. V lost 0 bases to trimming and J lost 0 bases; unmatched junction nucleotides: 4. Germline V gene lookup returns CDR1 SGHRS and CDR2 YFSETQ. CDR3 in DNA: TGCGCCAGCAGCTTGGATAGCGGGAGAAGCTCCTACGAGCAGTACTTC. This translates into CASSLDSGRSSYEQYF. The variable domain in full, completed from reference TRBV5-1 and TRBJ2-7, reads KAGVTQTPRYLIKTRGQQVTLSCSPISGHRSVSWYQQTPGQGLQFLFEYFSETQRNKGNFPGRFSGRQFSNSRSEMNVSTLELGDSALYLCASSLDSGRSSYEQYFGPGTRLTVT.

By proportion, this clone is large. The rearrangement uses TRBV11-2 and TRBJ1-2, with 10 bases aligning to TRBD1. The CDR3 contains 14 residues. Losses at the gene ends were 1 base for V and 7 bases for J; bases not matched to a gene: 3. Germline CDR1 is SGHAT and CDR2 is FQNNGV. CDR3 region: CASSLGQGARGYTF. CDR3 coding DNA: TGTGCCAGCAGCTTAGGACAGGGGGCGCGTGGCTACACCTTC.

This CDR3 reads CASSFSGQETQYF. DNA for the CDR3: TGTGCCAGCAGCTTCTCGGGTCAAGAGACCCAGTACTTC. V and J are TRBV7-9 and TRBJ2-5; no definite D call. The CDR3 is 13 amino acids. CDR1 and CDR2 from the germline V gene are SEHNR and FQNEAQ (reference sequence). V gave up 3 bases and J gave up 2 bases, with 7 bases separating them.

The chain is built from TRBV5-5 and TRBJ2-2; D not resolved. V was shortened by 2 bases and J by 6 bases, with 8 bases between the two germline ends. The CDR3 runs 13 residues. Germline CDR1 and CDR2: SGHKS and YYEKEE (reference sequence). In nucleotides, the CDR3 is TGTGCCAGCAGCTTAGAGGTCTCCGGGGAGCTGTTTTTT. Translating gives CASSLEVSGELFF.

This clone was counted only a few times. The V gene is TRBV5-8, the J gene TRBJ1-1; no firm D call. CDR1 is SGHTS, CDR2 YDEGEE, per germline. The CDR3 sequence is 11 residues long. V gave up 1 base and J gave up 7 bases, with 5 bases separating them. Here the CDR3 reads CASSLYSEAFF. The CDR3 coding sequence is TGTGCCAGCAGCTTGTACAGTGAAGCTTTCTTT.

In its sample, this clone was seen many times. This chain links TRBV5-1 with TRBJ2-1, with TRBD2 matching over 7 bases. The CDR3 totals 16 residues. The junction had 12 bases not matched to a gene; V was cut back by 3 bases and J by 6 bases. Germline V lookup: CDR1 SGHRS, CDR2 YFSETQ. CDR3: CASSWSGGEGGNEQFF. CDR3 DNA sequence: TGCGCCAGCAGCTGGTCCGGCGGGGAGGGAGGCAATGAGCAGTTCTTC.

This clone showed up just once. The chain employs TRBV19 and TRBJ1-5, with no clear D. The CDR3 contains 14 residues. Trimming pared 2 bases from V and 1 base from J, leaving 6 bases between. Per germline, CDR1 LNHDA and CDR2 SQIVND (reference sequence). For the CDR3, the DNA is TGTGCCAGTAGTATATTTGGCAGCAATCAGCCCCAGCATTTT. It codes for CASSIFGSNQPQHF.

The chain has TRBV7-8 and TRBJ2-7; TRBD1 agrees at 12 bases. The germline CDR1 and CDR2 sequences are SGHVS and FQNEAQ. The CDR3 spans 14 residues. Losses at the gene ends were 5 bases for V and 2 bases for J; bases not matched to a gene: 1. The CDR3 protein is CASSRDRGPYEQYF. Here the CDR3 DNA reads TGTGCCAGCAGCAGGGACAGGGGGCCCTACGAGCAGTACTTC.

The chain links TRBV28 to TRBJ2-7, with 10 bases matching TRBD1. The V gene's germline CDR1 is MDHEN and CDR2 SYDVKM. The CDR3 covers 15 residues. V shed 6 bases, J shed 1 base, and the junction held 6 bases outside the gene matches. The CDR3 DNA follows: TGTGCCAGCAGCCCGGGGGACAGGGGATCCTACGAGCAGTACTTC. Its translation: CASSPGDRGSYEQYF.

This rearrangement joins TRBV6-5 to TRBJ2-1; TRBD2 aligns across 7 bases. Germline CDR1 is MNHEY and CDR2 is SVGAGI. This CDR3 comprises 16 residues. The junction had 5 bases not matched to a gene; V was cut back by 0 bases and J by 3 bases. The CDR3 nucleotides are TGTGCCAGCAGTTACTCGTTTGCGGGGGTCTACAATGAGCAGTTCTTC. Translation: CASSYSFAGVYNEQFF.

The V call is TRBV7-2, the J call TRBJ1-4; the D is unclear. V was trimmed by 2 bases and J by 7 bases, leaving 5 bases between them. From germline, CDR1 is SGHTA and CDR2 FQGNSA. This CDR3 is 12 amino acids long. CDR3 sequence (DNA): TGTGCCAGCAGCTTATTTCGTGAAAAACTGTTTTTT. Its translation is CASSLFREKLFF. Together with reference TRBV7-2 and TRBJ1-4, the CDR3 gives the full variable domain: GAGVSQSPSNKVTEKGKDVELRCDPISGHTALYWYRQSLGQGLEFLIYFQGNSAPDKSGLPSDRFSAERTGGSVSTLTIQRTQQEDSAVYLCASSLFREKLFFGSGTQLSVL.

This chain links TRBV25-1 with TRBJ1-4; D gene ambiguous. The CDR3 extends over 14 amino acids. The ends were cut back, 4 bases at V and 0 bases at J, with 6 bases in the middle. Per germline, CDR1 MGHDK and CDR2 SYGVNS. CDR3 DNA sequence: TGTGCCAGCAGTGGACAACCAACTAATGAAAAACTGTTTTTT. It translates to CASSGQPTNEKLFF.

The chain recombines TRBV20-1 with TRBJ1-1, with D unclear. Germline values: CDR1 DFQATT, CDR2 SNEGSKA (reference sequence). The CDR3 is made up of 11 amino acids. Trimming pared 7 bases from V and 6 bases from J, leaving 12 bases between. CDR3 nucleotides: TGCAGTGGCGGGGTTGGTGCTGAAGCTTTCTTT. Protein product: CSGGVGAEAFF.